The 8 T cell receptor beta chains below were found in one sample sequenced in a study of T cells expressing NK-cell markers. From its re-call of the 5' RACE reads, TCRdb lists each CDR3 protein once, without DNA. The sample table sets out about 450,000 distinct CDR3 sequences. The sample was blood T cells: a sorted CD56 or NKG2C T cell subset, CD4+ or CD8+ T cells, or bulk PBMC T cells (not recorded which). Receptors originate from a woman between 18 and 75 years old in good health.

The V and J genes are TRBV12-3 or TRBV12-4 and TRBJ2-5; TCRdb designates TRBD2, a call that cannot be tested without DNA. The CDR3 is 18 amino acids. CDR3 amino acids: CASSLAPGSGSVRETQYF.

The rearrangement uses TRBV12-3 or TRBV12-4 and TRBJ2-1; TCRdb returns TRBD1, unconfirmable since there is no DNA. This CDR3 has 15 amino acids. The CDR3 protein is CASTPQRRWYNEQFF.

The chain couples TRBV28 to TRBJ2-2; TCRdb proposes TRBD2, but this gene call is untestable without DNA. The CDR3 length is 16 residues. Germline V gives CDR1 MDHEN, CDR2 SYDVKM. CDR3 protein: CATPTSGRADTGELFF. Drawing the rest from reference TRBV28 and TRBJ2-2, the complete variable domain is DVKVTQSSRYLVKRTGEKVFLECVQDMDHENMFWYRQDPGLGLRLIYFSYDVKMKEKGDIPEGYSVSREKKERFSLILESASTNQTSMYLCATPTSGRADTGELFFGEGSRLTVL.

This chain uses TRBV5-1 with TRBJ2-5; TCRdb names TRBD1, which stays unverified in the absence of DNA. CDR1 is SGHRS, CDR2 YFSETQ, per germline. The CDR3 spans 15 residues. This chain's CDR3 is CASSSTDRLQETQYF.

The V call is TRBV4-3, the J call TRBJ1-4. Germline CDR1 LGHNA, CDR2 YSLEER. The CDR3 spans 15 residues. CDR3 amino acids: CASSHSGSRNEKLFF.

This chain uses TRBV19 with TRBJ2-7; absent DNA, TCRdb's TRBD1 call cannot be checked. CDR3 length equals 13 residues. Germline values: CDR1 LNHDA, CDR2 SQIVND (reference sequence). CDR3 in amino acids: CASSPQVYYEQYF.

The rearrangement joins TRBV20-1 to TRBJ2-4; TCRdb proposes TRBD2, but this gene call is untestable without DNA. This CDR3 spans 13 amino acids. Germline assignment: CDR1 DFQATT and CDR2 SNEGSKA (reference sequence). The CDR3 reads CSARSRLAGYQYF.

The genes are TRBV11-2 and TRBJ2-7. CDR1 is SGHAT, CDR2 FQNNGV, per germline. The CDR3 sequence is 12 residues long. CDR3 sequence: CASSLVGSEQYF.